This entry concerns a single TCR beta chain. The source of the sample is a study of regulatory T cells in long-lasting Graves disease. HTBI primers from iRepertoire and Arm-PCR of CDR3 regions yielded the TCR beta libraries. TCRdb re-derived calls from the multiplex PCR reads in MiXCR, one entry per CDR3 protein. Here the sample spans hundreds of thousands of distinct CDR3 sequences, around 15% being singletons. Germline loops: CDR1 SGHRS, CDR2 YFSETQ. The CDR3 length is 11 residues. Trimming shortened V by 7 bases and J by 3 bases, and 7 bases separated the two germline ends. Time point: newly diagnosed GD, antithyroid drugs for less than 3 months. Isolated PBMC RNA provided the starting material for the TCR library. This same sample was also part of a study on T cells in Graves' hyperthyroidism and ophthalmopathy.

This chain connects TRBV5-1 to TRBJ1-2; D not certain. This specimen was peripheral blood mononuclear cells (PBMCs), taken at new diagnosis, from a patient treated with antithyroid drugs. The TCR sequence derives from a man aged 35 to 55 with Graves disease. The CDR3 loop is CASGKDYGYTF. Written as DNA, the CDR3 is TGCGCCAGCGGGAAGGACTATGGCTACACCTTC. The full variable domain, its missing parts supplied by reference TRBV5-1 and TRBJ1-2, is KAGVTQTPRYLIKTRGQQVTLSCSPISGHRSVSWYQQTPGQGLQFLFEYFSETQRNKGNFPGRFSGRQFSNSRSEMNVSTLELGDSALYLCASGKDYGYTFGSGTRLTVV.